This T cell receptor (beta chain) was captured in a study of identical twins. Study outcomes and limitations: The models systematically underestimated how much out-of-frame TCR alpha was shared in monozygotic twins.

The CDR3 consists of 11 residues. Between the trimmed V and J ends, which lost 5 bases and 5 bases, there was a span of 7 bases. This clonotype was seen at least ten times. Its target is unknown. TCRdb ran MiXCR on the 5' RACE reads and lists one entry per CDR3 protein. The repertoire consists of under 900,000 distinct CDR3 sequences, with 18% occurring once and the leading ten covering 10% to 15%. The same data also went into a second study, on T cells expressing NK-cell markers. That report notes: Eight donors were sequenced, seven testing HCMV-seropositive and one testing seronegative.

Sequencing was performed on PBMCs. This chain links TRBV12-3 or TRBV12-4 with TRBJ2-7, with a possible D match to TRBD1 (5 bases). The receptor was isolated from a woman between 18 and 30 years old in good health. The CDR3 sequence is CASSRRDEQYF. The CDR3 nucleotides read TGTGCCAGCAGTCGCAGGGACGAGCAGTACTTC.